Listed below are T cell receptor beta chains from one sample, sequenced in a study of T cells in pancreatic ductal adenocarcinoma. Some clones are missing from TCRdb's copy, which holds only in-frame ones; the method was immunoSEQ multiplex PCR. Here the sample spans around 100,000 clones, roughly 95% being singletons. Material for sequencing was PBMCs. All receptors come from a human donor with pancreatic ductal adenocarcinoma. The CDR3 runs from the conserved cysteine through the conserved F or W. Fields, in order: V gene, CDR3 length, D gene, clone size, J gene, CDR3 DNA, CDR3 protein. D genes are given only for firm matches. Clone size is shown for a subset of rows, as once, few, many or a class of expanded clone.

v_gene: TRBV4-3; len: 16; d_gene: -; abundance: -; j_gene: TRBJ2-7; CDR3nt: TGCGCCAGCAGCCCGTCATCTGGCAGGGGAGCCTACGAGCAGTACTTC; CDR3aa: CASSPSSGRGAYEQYF
v_gene: TRBV9; len: 16; d_gene: TRBD2; abundance: -; j_gene: TRBJ2-3; CDR3nt: TGTGCCAGCAGCGAACAAGCGGGAGGAAACACAGATACGCAGTATTTT; CDR3aa: CASSEQAGGNTDTQYF
v_gene: TRBV5-1; len: 14; d_gene: TRBD1; abundance: -; j_gene: TRBJ2-4; CDR3nt: TGCGCCAGCAGCCCCGGGACAGAGGCAAACATTCAGTACTTC; CDR3aa: CASSPGTEANIQYF
v_gene: TRBV30; len: 12; d_gene: TRBD1; abundance: once; j_gene: TRBJ2-3; CDR3nt: TGTGCCTGGAGCCGACCAGGGGGTACGCAGTATTTT; CDR3aa: CAWSRPGGTQYF
v_gene: TRBV30; len: 13; d_gene: -; abundance: -; j_gene: TRBJ1-4; CDR3nt: TGTGCCTGGGCCACCGGAGGGAATGAAAAACTGTTTTTT; CDR3aa: CAWATGGNEKLFF
v_gene: TRBV19; len: 16; d_gene: TRBD2; abundance: -; j_gene: TRBJ2-5; CDR3nt: TGTGCCAGTAGTATAGATCCGGGACTAGGGCTTGAGACCCAGTACTTC; CDR3aa: CASSIDPGLGLETQYF
v_gene: TRBV27; len: 12; d_gene: -; abundance: -; j_gene: TRBJ1-2; CDR3nt: TGTGCCAGCAGTTCGACAGTCTCGGGCTACACCTTC; CDR3aa: CASSSTVSGYTF
v_gene: TRBV28; len: 12; d_gene: -; abundance: -; j_gene: TRBJ1-2; CDR3nt: TGTGCCACCTCCCTGCAGGGGTATGGCTACACCTTC; CDR3aa: CATSLQGYGYTF
v_gene: TRBV4-3; len: 15; d_gene: -; abundance: -; j_gene: TRBJ2-1; CDR3nt: TGCGCCAGCAGCCAAGACTGGACAGCCTACAATGAGCAGTTCTTC; CDR3aa: CASSQDWTAYNEQFF
v_gene: TRBV18; len: 15; d_gene: -; abundance: -; j_gene: TRBJ2-2; CDR3nt: TGTGCCAGCTCACCATTTTCCCGACAGACCGGGGAGCTGTTTTTT; CDR3aa: CASSPFSRQTGELFF
v_gene: TRBV5-4; len: 19; d_gene: TRBD2; abundance: -; j_gene: TRBJ2-1; CDR3nt: TGTGCCAGCAGCTTGGGGGCGATGGAGCGGGAGGGCCAAGGCAATGAGCAGTTCTTC; CDR3aa: CASSLGAMEREGQGNEQFF
v_gene: TRBV7-3; len: 15; d_gene: TRBD2; abundance: -; j_gene: TRBJ2-5; CDR3nt: TGTGCCAGCAGCCCCCTGGGACTAGCGCGAGAGACCCAGTACTTC; CDR3aa: CASSPLGLARETQYF
v_gene: TRBV18; len: 11; d_gene: -; abundance: -; j_gene: TRBJ1-1; CDR3nt: TGTGCCAGCTCACCGGGGACAGAAGCTTTCTTT; CDR3aa: CASSPGTEAFF
v_gene: TRBV12-5; len: 13; d_gene: -; abundance: -; j_gene: TRBJ2-3; CDR3nt: TGTGCTAGTGGTTTGGCAACTTCGGATACGCAGTATTTT; CDR3aa: CASGLATSDTQYF
v_gene: TRBV20-1; len: 11; d_gene: -; abundance: -; j_gene: TRBJ2-3; CDR3nt: TGCAGTGCAACAGGGACCACTCGGCAGTATTTT; CDR3aa: CSATGTTRQYF
v_gene: TRBV9; len: 16; d_gene: TRBD2; abundance: -; j_gene: TRBJ2-7; CDR3nt: TGTGCCAGCAGCGTAGGGCTAGCGGGAGGGTTGTACGAGCAGTACTTC; CDR3aa: CASSVGLAGGLYEQYF
v_gene: TRBV5-1; len: 17; d_gene: TRBD2; abundance: once; j_gene: TRBJ2-2; CDR3nt: TGCGCCAGCAGCCCTAACGTGGGACTAGCGGGGACCGGGGAGCTGTTTTTT; CDR3aa: CASSPNVGLAGTGELFF
v_gene: TRBV2; len: 16; d_gene: -; abundance: -; j_gene: TRBJ2-7; CDR3nt: TGTGCCAGCACCCCCGGACAGTTTGTCTCCCTCTACGAGCAGTACTTC; CDR3aa: CASTPGQFVSLYEQYF
v_gene: TRBV5-1; len: 18; d_gene: -; abundance: -; j_gene: TRBJ2-7; CDR3nt: TGCGCCAGCAGCTTGGAACCCGCTTGGGAGGGGGAGAGGTACGAGCAGTACTTC; CDR3aa: CASSLEPAWEGERYEQYF
v_gene: TRBV4-2; len: 16; d_gene: TRBD2; abundance: -; j_gene: TRBJ2-3; CDR3nt: TGTGCCAGCAGCCAAGACCCTAGCGGGGCGGGGGATACGCAGTATTTT; CDR3aa: CASSQDPSGAGDTQYF
v_gene: TRBV28; len: 16; d_gene: TRBD2; abundance: once; j_gene: TRBJ2-7; CDR3nt: TGTGCCAGCAGTTTAAGTGCGGGAGTTTCTGGCGGCGAGCAGTACTTC; CDR3aa: CASSLSAGVSGGEQYF
v_gene: TRBV20-1; len: 11; d_gene: -; abundance: -; j_gene: TRBJ2-7; CDR3nt: TGCAGTGCTCGTCACAGCCACGAGCAGTACTTC; CDR3aa: CSARHSHEQYF
v_gene: TRBV11-2; len: 14; d_gene: -; abundance: -; j_gene: TRBJ2-6; CDR3nt: TGTGCCAGCAGCTCCGGAGAAGGGGCCAACGTCCTGACTTTC; CDR3aa: CASSSGEGANVLTF
v_gene: TRBV30; len: 11; d_gene: -; abundance: few; j_gene: TRBJ1-4; CDR3nt: TGTGCCTCGGGACTGAATGAAAAACTGTTTTTT; CDR3aa: CASGLNEKLFF
v_gene: TRBV5-4; len: 13; d_gene: -; abundance: -; j_gene: TRBJ2-2; CDR3nt: TGTGCCAGCAACGACAGATACACCGGGGAGCTGTTTTTT; CDR3aa: CASNDRYTGELFF
v_gene: TRBV6-1; len: 11; d_gene: TRBD1; abundance: -; j_gene: TRBJ1-2; CDR3nt: TGTGCCAGCAGGGACAGGGGTGGCTACACCTTC; CDR3aa: CASRDRGGYTF
v_gene: TRBV11-2; len: 17; d_gene: TRBD2; abundance: -; j_gene: TRBJ2-3; CDR3nt: TGTGCCAGCAGCCCCCTCGGGACTAGCGGAAGCACAGATACGCAGTATTTT; CDR3aa: CASSPLGTSGSTDTQYF
v_gene: TRBV18; len: 15; d_gene: -; abundance: once; j_gene: TRBJ2-7; CDR3nt: TGTGCCAGCTCACCAGCGGACAGCAGCGTTAGCGAGCAGTACTTC; CDR3aa: CASSPADSSVSEQYF
v_gene: TRBV2; len: 14; d_gene: TRBD1; abundance: -; j_gene: TRBJ2-1; CDR3nt: TGTGCCAGCACTGGGGACAGGGGGCGCGATGAGCAGTTCTTC; CDR3aa: CASTGDRGRDEQFF
v_gene: TRBV4-3; len: 15; d_gene: -; abundance: -; j_gene: TRBJ2-1; CDR3nt: TGCGCCAGCAGCCAAGACAGGGTCTCCTACAATGAGCAGTTCTTC; CDR3aa: CASSQDRVSYNEQFF
v_gene: TRBV7-9; len: 11; d_gene: -; abundance: -; j_gene: TRBJ2-5; CDR3nt: TGTGCCAGCCTAACTGAAGAGACCCAGTACTTC; CDR3aa: CASLTEETQYF